Given below is one T cell receptor beta chain in context. The data originate from a study of blood T cell repertoires in COVID-19. Study-level information: Nucleic acid was either cDNA or gDNA, and it came from T cells, B-cell-depleted T cells, or PBMCs.

Per the authors' pipeline: Quantification of nucleated cells was approximated via reference gene primer amplification. Using immunoSEQ multiplex PCR, the repertoire was profiled, and TCRdb retains in-frame clones only, with some absent. Clonal size and the V and J genes are those of that table, whereas D and trimming came from the DNA. Of approximately 90,000 clones in the sample, around 80% are singletons; the top ten hold approximately 34%. Germline V CDR1 and CDR2: SGHRS, YFSETQ. The CDR3 extends over 15 amino acids. V dropped 4 bases and J dropped 3 bases, with 14 bases sitting between them. The origin of this receptor is an elderly woman with active or convalescent COVID-19. Sequenced input: peripheral blood. This rearrangement joins TRBV5-1 to TRBJ1-3, with D possibly being TRBD1 (6 bases). The CDR3 is CASSTGTLGGNTIYF. The CDR3 DNA reads TGCGCCAGCAGCACAGGGACCCTTGGTGGAAACACCATATATTTT.